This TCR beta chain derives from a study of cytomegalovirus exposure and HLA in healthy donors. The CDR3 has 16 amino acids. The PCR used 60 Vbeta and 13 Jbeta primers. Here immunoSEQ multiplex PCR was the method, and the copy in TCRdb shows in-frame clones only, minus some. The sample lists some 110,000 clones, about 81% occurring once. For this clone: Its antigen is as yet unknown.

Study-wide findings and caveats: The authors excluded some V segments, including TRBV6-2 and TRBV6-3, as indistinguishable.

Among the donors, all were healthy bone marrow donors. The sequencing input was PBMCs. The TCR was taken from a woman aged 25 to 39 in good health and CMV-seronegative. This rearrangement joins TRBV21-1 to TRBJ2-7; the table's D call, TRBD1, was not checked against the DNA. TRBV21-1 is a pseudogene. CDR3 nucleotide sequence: TGTGCCAGCAGCAAAGAGAACGGGACAGGGCCTTACGAGCAGTACTTC. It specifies CASSKENGTGPYEQYF.